This TCR beta chain was recovered during a study of control samples from healthy donors and cancer patients. The repertoire was sequenced with immunoSEQ multiplex PCR; TCRdb's copy has only in-frame clones and lacks some. The sample holds some 120,000 clones, over 90% seen once. V was pared by 0 bases and J by 7 bases, with 6 bases between. Germline assignment: CDR1 KGHSH and CDR2 LQKENI. The CDR3 has 12 amino acids. The specimen sequenced was blood. The clonotype was recovered from a young man in good health. The chain recombines TRBV18 with TRBJ1-2; D is undetermined. CDR3 in DNA: TGTGCCAGCTCACCACCGACCCGTGGCTACACCTTC. Protein sequence: CASSPPTRGYTF.